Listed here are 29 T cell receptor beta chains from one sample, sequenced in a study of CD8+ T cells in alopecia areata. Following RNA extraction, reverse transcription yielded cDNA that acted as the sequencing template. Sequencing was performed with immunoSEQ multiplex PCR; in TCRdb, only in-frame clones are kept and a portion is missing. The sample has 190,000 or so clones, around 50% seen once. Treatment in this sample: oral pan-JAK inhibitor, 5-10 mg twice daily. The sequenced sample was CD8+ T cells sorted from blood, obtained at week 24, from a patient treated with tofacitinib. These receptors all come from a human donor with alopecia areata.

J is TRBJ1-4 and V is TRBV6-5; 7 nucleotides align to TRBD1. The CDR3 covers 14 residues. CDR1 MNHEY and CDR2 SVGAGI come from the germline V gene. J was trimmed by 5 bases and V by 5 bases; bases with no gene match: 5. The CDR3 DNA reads TGTGCCAGCAGTCCGGGACAGATGAATGAAAAACTGTTTTTT. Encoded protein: CASSPGQMNEKLFF.

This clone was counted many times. In DNA form, the CDR3 reads TGTGCCAGCAAAGAGTGGGGGGAGAATGAAAAACTGTTTTTT. Amino acids: CASKEWGENEKLFF. V and J are TRBV7-9 and TRBJ1-4; tentative D call: TRBD1 (5 bases). The CDR3 is 14 residues long. Looked up from germline, CDR1 is SEHNR and CDR2 is FQNEAQ (reference sequence). The V gene lost 7 bases and the J gene lost 5 bases, with 14 bases spanning the gap.

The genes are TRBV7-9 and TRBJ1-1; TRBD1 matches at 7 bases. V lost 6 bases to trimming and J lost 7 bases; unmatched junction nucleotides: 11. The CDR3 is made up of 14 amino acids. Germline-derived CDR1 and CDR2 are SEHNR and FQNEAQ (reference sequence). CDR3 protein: CASREGRGQGEAFF. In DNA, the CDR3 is TGTGCCAGCAGAGAGGGGAGGGGGCAAGGTGAAGCTTTCTTT. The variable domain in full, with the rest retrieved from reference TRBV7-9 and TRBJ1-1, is DTGVSQNPRHKITKRGQNVTFRCDPISEHNRLYWYRQTLGQGPEFLTYFQNEAQLEKSRLLSDRFSAERPKGSFSTLEIQRTEQGDSAMYLCASREGRGQGEAFFGQGTRLTVV.

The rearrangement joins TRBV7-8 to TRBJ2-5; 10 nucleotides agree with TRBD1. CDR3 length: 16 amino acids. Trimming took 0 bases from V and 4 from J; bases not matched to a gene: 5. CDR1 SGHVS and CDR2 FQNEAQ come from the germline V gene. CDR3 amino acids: CASSLAKTGGGETQYF. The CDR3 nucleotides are TGTGCCAGCAGCTTAGCGAAGACAGGGGGCGGAGAGACCCAGTACTTC.

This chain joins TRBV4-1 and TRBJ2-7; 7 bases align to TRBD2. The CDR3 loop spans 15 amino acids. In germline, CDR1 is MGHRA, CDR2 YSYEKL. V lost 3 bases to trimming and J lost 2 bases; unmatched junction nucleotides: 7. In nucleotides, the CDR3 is TGCGCCAGCAGCCATCCGGGGGGAACTACCTACGAGCAGTACTTC. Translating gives CASSHPGGTTYEQYF.

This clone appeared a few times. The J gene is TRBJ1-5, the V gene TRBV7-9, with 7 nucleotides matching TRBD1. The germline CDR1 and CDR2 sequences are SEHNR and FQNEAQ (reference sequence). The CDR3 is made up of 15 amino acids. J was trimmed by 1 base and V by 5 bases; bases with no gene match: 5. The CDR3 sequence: CASSTDRVSNQPQHF. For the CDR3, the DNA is TGTGCCAGCAGCACCGACAGGGTGAGCAATCAGCCCCAGCATTTT.

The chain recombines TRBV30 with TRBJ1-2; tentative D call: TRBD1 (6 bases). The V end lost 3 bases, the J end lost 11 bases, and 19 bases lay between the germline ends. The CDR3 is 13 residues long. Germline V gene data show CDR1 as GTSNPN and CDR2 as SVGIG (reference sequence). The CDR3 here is CAWRLTGFDGYTF. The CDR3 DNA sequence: TGTGCCTGGAGATTAACAGGGTTCGACGGTTACACCTTC.

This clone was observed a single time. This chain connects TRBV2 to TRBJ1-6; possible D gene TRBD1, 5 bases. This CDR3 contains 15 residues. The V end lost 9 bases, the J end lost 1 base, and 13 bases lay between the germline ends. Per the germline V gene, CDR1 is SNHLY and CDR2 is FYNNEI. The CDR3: CASGGGTSYNSPLHF. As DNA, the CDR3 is TGTGCCAGTGGGGGGGGAACGTCCTATAATTCACCCCTCCACTTT. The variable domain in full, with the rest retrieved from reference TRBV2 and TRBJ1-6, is EPEVTQTPSHQVTQMGQEVILRCVPISNHLYFYWYRQILGQKVEFLVSFYNNEISEKSEIFDDQFSVERPDGSNFTLKIRSTKLEDSAMYFCASGGGTSYNSPLHFGNGTRLTVT.

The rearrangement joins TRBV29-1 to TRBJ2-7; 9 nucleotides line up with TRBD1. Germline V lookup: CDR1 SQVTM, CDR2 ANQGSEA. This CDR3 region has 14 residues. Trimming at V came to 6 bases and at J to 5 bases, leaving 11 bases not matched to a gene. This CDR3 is CSVPDRGGFNEQYF. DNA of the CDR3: TGCAGCGTGCCGGACAGGGGAGGGTTCAACGAGCAGTACTTC.

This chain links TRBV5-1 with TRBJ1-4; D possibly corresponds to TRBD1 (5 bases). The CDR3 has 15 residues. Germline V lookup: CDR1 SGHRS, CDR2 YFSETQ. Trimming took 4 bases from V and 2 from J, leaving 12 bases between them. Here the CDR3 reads CASSRGQGTNEKLFF. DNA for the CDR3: TGCGCCAGCAGCAGAGGGCAGGGTACTAATGAAAAACTGTTTTTT. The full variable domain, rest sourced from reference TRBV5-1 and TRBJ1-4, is KAGVTQTPRYLIKTRGQQVTLSCSPISGHRSVSWYQQTPGQGLQFLFEYFSETQRNKGNFPGRFSGRQFSNSRSEMNVSTLELGDSALYLCASSRGQGTNEKLFFGSGTQLSVL.

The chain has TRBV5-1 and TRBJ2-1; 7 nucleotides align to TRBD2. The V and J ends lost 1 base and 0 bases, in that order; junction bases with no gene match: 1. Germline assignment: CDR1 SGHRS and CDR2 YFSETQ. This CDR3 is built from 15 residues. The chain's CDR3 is CASSLTGGSYNEQFF. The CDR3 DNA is TGCGCCAGCAGCTTGACGGGGGGCTCCTACAATGAGCAGTTCTTC.

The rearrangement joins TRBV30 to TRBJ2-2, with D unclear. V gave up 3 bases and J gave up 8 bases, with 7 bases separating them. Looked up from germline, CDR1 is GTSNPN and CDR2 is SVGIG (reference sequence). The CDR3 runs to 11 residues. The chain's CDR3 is CAWSLDGELFF. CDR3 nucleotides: TGTGCCTGGAGCCTCGATGGGGAGCTGTTTTTT. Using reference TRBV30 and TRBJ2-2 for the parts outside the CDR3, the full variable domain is SQTIHQWPATLVQPVGSPLSLECTVEGTSNPNLYWYRQAAGRGLQLLFYSVGIGQISSEVPQNLSASRPQDRQFILSSKKLLLSDSGFYLCAWSLDGELFFGEGSRLTVL.

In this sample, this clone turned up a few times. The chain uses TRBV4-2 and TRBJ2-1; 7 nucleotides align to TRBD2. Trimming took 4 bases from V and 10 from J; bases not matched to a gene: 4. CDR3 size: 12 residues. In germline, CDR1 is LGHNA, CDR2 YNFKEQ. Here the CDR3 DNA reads TGTGCCAGCAGCCTCGAAGCGGGAGAGCAGTTCTTC. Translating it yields CASSLEAGEQFF.

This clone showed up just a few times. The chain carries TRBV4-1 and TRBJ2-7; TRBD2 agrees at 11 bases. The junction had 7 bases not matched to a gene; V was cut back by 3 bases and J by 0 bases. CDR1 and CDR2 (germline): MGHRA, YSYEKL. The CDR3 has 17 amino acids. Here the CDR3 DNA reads TGCGCCAGCAGCCAGAGACTAGCGGGGCCGAGCTCCTACGAGCAGTACTTC. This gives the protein CASSQRLAGPSSYEQYF.

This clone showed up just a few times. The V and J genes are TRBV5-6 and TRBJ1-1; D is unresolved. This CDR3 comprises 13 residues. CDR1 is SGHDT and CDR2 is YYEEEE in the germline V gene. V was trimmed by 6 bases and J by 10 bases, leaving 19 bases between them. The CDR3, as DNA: TGTGCCAGCAACCCCGGTGGCCAAATGGGAGCTTTCTTT. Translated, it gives CASNPGGQMGAFF.

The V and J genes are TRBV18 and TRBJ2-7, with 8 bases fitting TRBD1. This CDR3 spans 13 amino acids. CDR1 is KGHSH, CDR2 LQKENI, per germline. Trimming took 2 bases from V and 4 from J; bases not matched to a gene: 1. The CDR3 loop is CASSPGTGYEQYF. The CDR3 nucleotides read TGTGCCAGCTCACCAGGGACAGGATACGAGCAGTACTTC.

The CDR3 protein is CASSQGPRGIQETQYF. The CDR3 DNA reads as TGTGCCAGCAGCCAAGGGCCGCGGGGGATACAAGAGACCCAGTACTTC. The rearrangement links TRBV4-2 to TRBJ2-5; 7 positions agree with TRBD2. Germline values: CDR1 LGHNA, CDR2 YNFKEQ. With 1 base clipped from V and 2 bases from J, the junction kept 7 bases outside the gene matches. This CDR3 comprises 16 residues.

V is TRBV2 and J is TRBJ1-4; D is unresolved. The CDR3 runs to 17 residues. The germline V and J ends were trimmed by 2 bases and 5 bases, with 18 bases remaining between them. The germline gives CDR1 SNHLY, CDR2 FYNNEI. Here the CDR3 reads CASSELSHGWRNEKLFF. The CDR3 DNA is TGTGCCAGCAGTGAACTATCCCATGGGTGGCGCAATGAAAAACTGTTTTTT.

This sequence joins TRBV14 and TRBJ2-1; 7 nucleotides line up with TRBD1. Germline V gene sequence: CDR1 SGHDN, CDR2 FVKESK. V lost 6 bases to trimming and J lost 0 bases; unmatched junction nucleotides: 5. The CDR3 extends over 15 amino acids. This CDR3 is CASRDTGASYNEQFF. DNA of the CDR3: TGTGCCAGCAGGGACACAGGGGCCTCCTACAATGAGCAGTTCTTC.

The CDR3: CASTTGYNEQFF. The CDR3 DNA reads TGTGCCAGCACCACAGGCTACAATGAGCAGTTCTTC. This chain links TRBV27 with TRBJ2-1; tentatively, D is TRBD1 (5 bases). The V end lost 7 bases, the J end lost 3 bases, and 7 bases lay between the germline ends. The CDR3 contains 12 residues. Germline loops: CDR1 MNHEY, CDR2 SMNVEV (reference sequence).

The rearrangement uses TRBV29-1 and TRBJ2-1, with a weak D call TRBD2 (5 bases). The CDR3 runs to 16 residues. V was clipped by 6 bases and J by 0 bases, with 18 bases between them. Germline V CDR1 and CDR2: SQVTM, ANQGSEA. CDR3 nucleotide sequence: TGCAGCGTCCCTGCCGGGGTCTCCTCCTCCTACAATGAGCAGTTCTTC. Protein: CSVPAGVSSSYNEQFF.

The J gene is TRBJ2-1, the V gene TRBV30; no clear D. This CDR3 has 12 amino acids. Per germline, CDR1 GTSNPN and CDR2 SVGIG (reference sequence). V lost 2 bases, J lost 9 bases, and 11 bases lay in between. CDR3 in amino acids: CAWSLGNTEQFF. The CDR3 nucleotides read TGTGCCTGGAGTCTAGGCAACACTGAGCAGTTCTTC.

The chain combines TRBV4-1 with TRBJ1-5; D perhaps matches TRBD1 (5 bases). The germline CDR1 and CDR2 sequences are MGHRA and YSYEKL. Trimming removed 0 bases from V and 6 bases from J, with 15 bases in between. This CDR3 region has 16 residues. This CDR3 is CASSQDRGVMSQPQHF. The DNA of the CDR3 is TGCGCCAGCAGCCAAGATAGAGGGGTTATGAGTCAGCCCCAGCATTTT.

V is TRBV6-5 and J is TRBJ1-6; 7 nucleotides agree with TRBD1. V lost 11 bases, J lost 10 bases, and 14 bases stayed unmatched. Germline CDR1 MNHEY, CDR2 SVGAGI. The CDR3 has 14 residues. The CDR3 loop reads CAARQGLEESPLHF. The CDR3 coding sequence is TGTGCCGCCAGACAGGGATTGGAGGAGTCACCCCTCCACTTT.

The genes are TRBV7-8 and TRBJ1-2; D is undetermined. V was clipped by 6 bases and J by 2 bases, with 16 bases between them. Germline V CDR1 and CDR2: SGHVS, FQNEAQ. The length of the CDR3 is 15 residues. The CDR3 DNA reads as TGTGCCAGCAGTCTCCGAGGGAGGTCCAACTATGGCTACACCTTC. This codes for CASSLRGRSNYGYTF.

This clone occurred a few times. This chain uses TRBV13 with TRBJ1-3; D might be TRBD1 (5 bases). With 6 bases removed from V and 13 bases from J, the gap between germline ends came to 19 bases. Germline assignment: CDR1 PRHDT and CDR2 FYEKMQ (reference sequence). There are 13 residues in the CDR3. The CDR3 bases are TGTGCCAGCAGAGAACTAAGCGGGACGAGGATATATTTT. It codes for CASRELSGTRIYF.

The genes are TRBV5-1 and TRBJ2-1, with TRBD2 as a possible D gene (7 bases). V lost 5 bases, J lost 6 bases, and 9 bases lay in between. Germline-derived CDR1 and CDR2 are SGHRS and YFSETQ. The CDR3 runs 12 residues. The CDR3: CASRGGGNEQFF. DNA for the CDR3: TGCGCCAGCAGGGGAGGGGGCAATGAGCAGTTCTTC.

This CDR3 reads CASSGGLNTGELFF. The CDR3 DNA follows: TGCGCCAGTTCGGGCGGATTGAACACCGGGGAGCTGTTTTTT. This chain joins TRBV5-1 and TRBJ2-2; no clear D gene. Germline assignment: CDR1 SGHRS and CDR2 YFSETQ. The CDR3 is 14 amino acids. V was clipped by 8 bases and J by 1 base, with 12 bases between them.

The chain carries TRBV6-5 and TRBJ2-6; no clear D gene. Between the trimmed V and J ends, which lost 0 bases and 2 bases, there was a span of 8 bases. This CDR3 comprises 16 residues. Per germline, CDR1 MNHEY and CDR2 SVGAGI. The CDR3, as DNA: TGTGCCAGCAGTTACTCGATAGTTCCTGGGGCCAACGTCCTGACTTTC. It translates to CASSYSIVPGANVLTF.